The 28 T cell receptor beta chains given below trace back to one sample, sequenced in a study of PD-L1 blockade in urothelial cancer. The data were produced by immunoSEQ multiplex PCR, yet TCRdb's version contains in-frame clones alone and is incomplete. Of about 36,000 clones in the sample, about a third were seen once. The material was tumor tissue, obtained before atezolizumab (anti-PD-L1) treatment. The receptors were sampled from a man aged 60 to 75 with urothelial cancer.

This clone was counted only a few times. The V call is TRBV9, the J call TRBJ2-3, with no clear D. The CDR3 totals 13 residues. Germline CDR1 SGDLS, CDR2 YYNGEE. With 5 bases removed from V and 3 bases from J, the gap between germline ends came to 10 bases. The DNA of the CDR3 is TGTGCCAGCAGTGCGATCGGGACAGATACGCAGTATTTT. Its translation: CASSAIGTDTQYF.

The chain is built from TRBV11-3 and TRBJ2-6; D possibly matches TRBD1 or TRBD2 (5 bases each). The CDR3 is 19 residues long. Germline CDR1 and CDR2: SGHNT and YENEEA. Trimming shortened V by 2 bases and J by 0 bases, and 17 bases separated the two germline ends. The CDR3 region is CASSLRDRLGASGANVLTF. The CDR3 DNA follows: TGTGCCAGCAGCTTACGGGATCGGCTAGGGGCCTCTGGGGCCAACGTCCTGACTTTC.

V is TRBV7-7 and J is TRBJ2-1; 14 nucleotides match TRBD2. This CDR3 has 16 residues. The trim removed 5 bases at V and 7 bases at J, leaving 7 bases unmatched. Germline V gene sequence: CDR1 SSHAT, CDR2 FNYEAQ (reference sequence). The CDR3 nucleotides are TGTGCCAGCAGCCAGTCCGGGACTAGCGGGAGAAATGAGCAGTTCTTC. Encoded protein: CASSQSGTSGRNEQFF.

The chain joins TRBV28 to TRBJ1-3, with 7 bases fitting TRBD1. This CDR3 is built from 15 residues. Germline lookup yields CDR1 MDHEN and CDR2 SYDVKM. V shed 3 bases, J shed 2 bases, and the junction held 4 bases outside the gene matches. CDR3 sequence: CASSFVGTAGNTIYF. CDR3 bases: TGTGCCAGCAGTTTTGTCGGGACAGCTGGAAACACCATATATTTT.

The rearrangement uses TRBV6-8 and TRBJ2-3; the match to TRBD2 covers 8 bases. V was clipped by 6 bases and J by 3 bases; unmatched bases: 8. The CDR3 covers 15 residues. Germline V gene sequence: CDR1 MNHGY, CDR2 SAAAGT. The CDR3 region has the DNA TGTGCCAGCAGACGGGGGGGCGACTTAACAGATACGCAGTATTTT. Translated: CASRRGGDLTDTQYF.

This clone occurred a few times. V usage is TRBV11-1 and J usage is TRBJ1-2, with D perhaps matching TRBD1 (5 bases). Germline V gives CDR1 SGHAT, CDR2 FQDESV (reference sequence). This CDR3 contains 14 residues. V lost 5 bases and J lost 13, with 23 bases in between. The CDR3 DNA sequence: TGTGCCAGCAGCCTAAGGGACGGCCTGAGGATAGGCACCTTC. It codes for CASSLRDGLRIGTF.

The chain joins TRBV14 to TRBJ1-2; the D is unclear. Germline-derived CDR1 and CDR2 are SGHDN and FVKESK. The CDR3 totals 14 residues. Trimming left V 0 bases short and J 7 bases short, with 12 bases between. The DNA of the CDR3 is TGTGCCAGCAGCCAAGATAAGGGTTGGGGTGGCTACACCTTC. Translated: CASSQDKGWGGYTF.

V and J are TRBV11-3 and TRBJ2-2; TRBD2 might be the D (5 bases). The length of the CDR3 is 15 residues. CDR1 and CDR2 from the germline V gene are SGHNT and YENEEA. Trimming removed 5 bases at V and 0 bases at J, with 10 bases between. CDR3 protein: CASSNVRANTGELFF. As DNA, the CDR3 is TGTGCCAGCAGCAACGTGAGGGCGAACACCGGGGAGCTGTTTTTT.

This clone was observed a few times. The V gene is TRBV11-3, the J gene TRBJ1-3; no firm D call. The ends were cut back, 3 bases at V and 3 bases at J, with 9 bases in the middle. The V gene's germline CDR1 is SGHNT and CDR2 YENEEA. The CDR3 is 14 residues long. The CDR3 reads CASSFSGNGNTIYF. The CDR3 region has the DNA TGTGCCAGCAGCTTCTCCGGAAATGGAAACACCATATATTTT.

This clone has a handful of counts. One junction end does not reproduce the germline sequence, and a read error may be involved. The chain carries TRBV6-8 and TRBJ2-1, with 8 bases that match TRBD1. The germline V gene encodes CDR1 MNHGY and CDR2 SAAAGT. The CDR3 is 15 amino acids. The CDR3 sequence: CAISLRQGSYNEQFF. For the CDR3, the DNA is TGTGCCATCAGTCTACGACAGGGGTCCTACAATGAGCAGTTCTTC.

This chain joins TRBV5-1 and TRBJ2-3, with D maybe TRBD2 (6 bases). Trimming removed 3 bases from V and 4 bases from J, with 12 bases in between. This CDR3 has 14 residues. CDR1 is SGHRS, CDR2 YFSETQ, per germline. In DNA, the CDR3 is TGCGCCAGCAGCTCGGGACTGTATGCAGATACGCAGTATTTT. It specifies CASSSGLYADTQYF.

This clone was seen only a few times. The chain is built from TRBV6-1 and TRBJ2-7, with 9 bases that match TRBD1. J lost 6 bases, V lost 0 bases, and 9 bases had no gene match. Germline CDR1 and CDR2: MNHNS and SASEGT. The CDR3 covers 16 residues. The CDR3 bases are TGTGCCAGCAGTGAAGCGTTCGGGACAGGGAAAGGCGAGCAGTACTTC. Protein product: CASSEAFGTGKGEQYF.

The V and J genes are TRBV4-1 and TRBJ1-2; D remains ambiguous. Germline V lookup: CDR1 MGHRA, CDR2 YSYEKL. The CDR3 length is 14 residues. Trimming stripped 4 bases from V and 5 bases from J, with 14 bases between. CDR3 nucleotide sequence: TGCGCCAGCAGCCTCCCTCGTGTGGGGTATGGCTACACCTTC. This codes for CASSLPRVGYGYTF.

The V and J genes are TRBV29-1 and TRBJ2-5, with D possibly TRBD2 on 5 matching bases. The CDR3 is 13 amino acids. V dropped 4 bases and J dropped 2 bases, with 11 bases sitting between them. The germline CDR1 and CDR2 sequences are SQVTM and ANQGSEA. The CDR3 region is CSVASGKQETQYF. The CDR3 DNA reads TGCAGCGTTGCGTCGGGAAAACAAGAGACCCAGTACTTC.

The CDR3 DNA follows: TGCGCCAGCAGCTTGGAGGGGCAACGTAGGTACGAGCAGTACTTC. This encodes CASSLEGQRRYEQYF. This rearrangement joins TRBV5-1 to TRBJ2-7, with D tentatively TRBD1 (5 bases). V was cut by 0 bases and J by 4 bases, with 14 bases left in between. The V gene's germline CDR1 is SGHRS and CDR2 YFSETQ. The CDR3 totals 15 residues.

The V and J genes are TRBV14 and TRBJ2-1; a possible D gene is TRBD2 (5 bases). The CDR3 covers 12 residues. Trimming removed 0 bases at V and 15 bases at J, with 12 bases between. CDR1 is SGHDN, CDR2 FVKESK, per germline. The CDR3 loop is CASSQDNGVRFF. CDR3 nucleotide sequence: TGTGCCAGCAGCCAAGACAACGGGGTTCGGTTCTTC. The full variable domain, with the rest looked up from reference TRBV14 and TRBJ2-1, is EAGVTQFPSHSVIEKGQTVTLRCDPISGHDNLYWYRRVMGKEIKFLLHFVKESKQDESGMPNNRFLAERTGGTYSTLKVQPAELEDSGVYFCASSQDNGVRFFGPGTRLTVL.

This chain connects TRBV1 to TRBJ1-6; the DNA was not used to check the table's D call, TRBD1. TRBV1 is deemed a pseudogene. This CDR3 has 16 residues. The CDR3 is CASQRPSGTENSPLHF. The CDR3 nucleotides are TGCGCCAGCCAAAGACCTTCCGGGACAGAGAATTCACCCCTCCACTTT.

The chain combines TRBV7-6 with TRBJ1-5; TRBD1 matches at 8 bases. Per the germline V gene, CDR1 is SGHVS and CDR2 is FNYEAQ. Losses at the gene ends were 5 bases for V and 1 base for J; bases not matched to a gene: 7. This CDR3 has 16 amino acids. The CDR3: CASSHRRDRSNQPQHF. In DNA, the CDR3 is TGTGCCAGCAGCCATCGCCGGGACAGGAGCAATCAGCCCCAGCATTTT.

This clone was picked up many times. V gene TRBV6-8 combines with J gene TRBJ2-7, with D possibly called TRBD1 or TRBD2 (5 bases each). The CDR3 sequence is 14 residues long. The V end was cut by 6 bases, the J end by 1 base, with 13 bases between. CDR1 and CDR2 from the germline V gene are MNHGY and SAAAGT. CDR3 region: CASRSGTASYEQYF. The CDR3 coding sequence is TGTGCCAGCAGATCCGGGACGGCGTCCTACGAGCAGTACTTC.

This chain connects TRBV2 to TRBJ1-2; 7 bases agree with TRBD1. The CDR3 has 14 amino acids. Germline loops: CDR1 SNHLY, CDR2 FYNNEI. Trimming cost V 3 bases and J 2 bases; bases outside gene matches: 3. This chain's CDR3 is CASSEDRINYGYTF. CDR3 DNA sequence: TGTGCCAGCAGTGAGGACAGGATAAACTATGGCTACACCTTC.

DNA for the CDR3: TGCGCCAGCAGCTTGGAGAACAGCAGGAACACCATATATTTT. This gives the protein CASSLENSRNTIYF. This chain links TRBV5-1 with TRBJ1-3; no clear D gene. CDR1 and CDR2 (germline): SGHRS, YFSETQ. The CDR3 runs to 14 residues. Trimming pared 0 bases from V and 7 bases from J, leaving 11 bases between.

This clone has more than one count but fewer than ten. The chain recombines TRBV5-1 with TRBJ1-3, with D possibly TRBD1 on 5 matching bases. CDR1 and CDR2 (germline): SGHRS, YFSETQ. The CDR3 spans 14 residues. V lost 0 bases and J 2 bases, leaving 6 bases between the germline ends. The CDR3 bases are TGCGCCAGCAGCTTGGGAGGGGCTGGAAACACCATATATTTT. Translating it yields CASSLGGAGNTIYF.

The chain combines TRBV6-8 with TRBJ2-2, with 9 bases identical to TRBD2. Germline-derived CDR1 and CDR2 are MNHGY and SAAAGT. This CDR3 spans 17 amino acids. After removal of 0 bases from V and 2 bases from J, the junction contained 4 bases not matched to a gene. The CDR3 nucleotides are TGTGCCAGCAGTTACTCAGGCGGGAGGGCCAACACCGGGGAGCTGTTTTTT. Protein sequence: CASSYSGGRANTGELFF.

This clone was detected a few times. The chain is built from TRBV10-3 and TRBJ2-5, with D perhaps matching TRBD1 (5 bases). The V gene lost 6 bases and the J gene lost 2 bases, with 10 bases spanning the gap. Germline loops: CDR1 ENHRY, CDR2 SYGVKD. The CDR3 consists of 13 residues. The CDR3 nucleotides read TGTGCCATCAGCTACGACAGACAAGAGACCCAGTACTTC. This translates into CAISYDRQETQYF.

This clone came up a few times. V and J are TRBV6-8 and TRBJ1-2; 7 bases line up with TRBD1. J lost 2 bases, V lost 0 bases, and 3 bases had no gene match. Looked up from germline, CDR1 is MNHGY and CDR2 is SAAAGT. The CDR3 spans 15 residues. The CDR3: CASSYSAGQNYGYTF. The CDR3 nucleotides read TGTGCCAGCAGTTACTCGGCGGGACAGAACTATGGCTACACCTTC.

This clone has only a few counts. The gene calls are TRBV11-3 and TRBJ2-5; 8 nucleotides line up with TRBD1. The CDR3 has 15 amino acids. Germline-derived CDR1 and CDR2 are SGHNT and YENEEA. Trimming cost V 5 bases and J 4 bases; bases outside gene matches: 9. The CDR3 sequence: CASSQPTGARETQYF. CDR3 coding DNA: TGTGCCAGCAGCCAACCGACAGGGGCAAGAGAGACCCAGTACTTC.

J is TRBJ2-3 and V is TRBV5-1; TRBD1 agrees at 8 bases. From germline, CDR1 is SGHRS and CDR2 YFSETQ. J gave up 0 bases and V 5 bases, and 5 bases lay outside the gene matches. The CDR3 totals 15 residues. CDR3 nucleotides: TGCGCCAGCAGTTTCGACAGGGGTAGCACAGATACGCAGTATTTT. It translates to CASSFDRGSTDTQYF.

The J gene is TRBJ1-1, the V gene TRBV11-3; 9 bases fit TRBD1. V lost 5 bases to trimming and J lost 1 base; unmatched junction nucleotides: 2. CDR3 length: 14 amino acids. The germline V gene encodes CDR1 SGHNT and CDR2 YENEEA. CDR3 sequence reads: CASSTQGANTEAFF. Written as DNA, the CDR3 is TGTGCCAGCAGCACACAGGGGGCGAACACTGAAGCTTTCTTT.